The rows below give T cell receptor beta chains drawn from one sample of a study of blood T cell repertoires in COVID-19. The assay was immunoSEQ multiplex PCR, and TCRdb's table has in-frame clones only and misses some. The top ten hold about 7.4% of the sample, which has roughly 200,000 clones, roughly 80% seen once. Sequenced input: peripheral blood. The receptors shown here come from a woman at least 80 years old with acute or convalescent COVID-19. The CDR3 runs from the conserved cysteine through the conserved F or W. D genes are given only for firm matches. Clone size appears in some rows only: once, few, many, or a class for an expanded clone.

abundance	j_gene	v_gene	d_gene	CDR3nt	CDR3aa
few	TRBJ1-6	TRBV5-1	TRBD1	TGCGCCAGCAGCCCAGACAGGGGACCTGGGTCACCCCTCCACTTT	CASSPDRGPGSPLHF
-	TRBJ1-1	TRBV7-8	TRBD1	TGTGCCAGCAGCCATAGGCAGGGGGCAGGGACTGAAGCTTTCTTT	CASSHRQGAGTEAFF
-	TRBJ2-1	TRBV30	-	TGTGCCTGGAGTGTACCCAGTTTTGAGCAGTTCTTC	CAWSVPSFEQFF
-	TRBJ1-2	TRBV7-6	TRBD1	TGTGCCAGCAGCCTTCAACAGGGGGCGCCGGGAGGCTACACCTTC	CASSLQQGAPGGYTF
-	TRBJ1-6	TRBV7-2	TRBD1	TGTGCCAGCAGACGCTTCTCCGGGACAGCTAATTCACCCCTCCACTTT	CASRRFSGTANSPLHF
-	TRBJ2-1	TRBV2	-	TGTGCCAGCAGTGAATGGGGCGGTAGTTCCTACAATGAGCAGTTCTTC	CASSEWGGSSYNEQFF
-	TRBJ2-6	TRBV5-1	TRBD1	TGCGCCAGCAGCGAAGGACAGGGGGCTTCTGGGGCCAACGTCCTGACTTTC	CASSEGQGASGANVLTF
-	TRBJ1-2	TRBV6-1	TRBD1	TGTGCCAGCAGTGAAAGCTCGGGACAGGGATTCTATGGCTACACCTTC	CASSESSGQGFYGYTF
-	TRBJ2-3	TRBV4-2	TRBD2	TGTGCCAGCAGCCTCGGGACTAGCGGCCCCACAGATACGCAGTATTTT	CASSLGTSGPTDTQYF
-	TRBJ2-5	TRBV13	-	TGTGCCAGCAGCTTCGGGGTTAACCAAGAGACCCAGTACTTC	CASSFGVNQETQYF
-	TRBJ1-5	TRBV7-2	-	TGTGCCAGCAGCTTAACTGGAGCTGATCAGCCCCAGCATTTT	CASSLTGADQPQHF
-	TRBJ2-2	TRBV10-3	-	TGTGCCATCAGTTTTGAAAGAGAAAGCACCGGGGAGCTGTTTTTT	CAISFERESTGELFF
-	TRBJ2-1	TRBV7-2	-	TGTGCCAGCAGCTTAGGCGGCTACTTACCCTCTGACTACAATGAGCAGTTCTTC	CASSLGGYLPSDYNEQFF
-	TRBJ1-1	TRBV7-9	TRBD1	TGTGCCAGCAGCGCGCCGGGACAGGTTACGAACACTGAAGCTTTCTTT	CASSAPGQVTNTEAFF
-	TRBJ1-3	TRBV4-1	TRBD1	TGCGCCAGCAGCCACAGAGGACAGGGGGCCATCTCTGGAAACACCATATATTTT	CASSHRGQGAISGNTIYF
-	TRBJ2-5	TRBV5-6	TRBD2	TGTGCCAGCAGCTCCGGGACTAGCGTCGGGACCCAGTACTTC	CASSSGTSVGTQYF
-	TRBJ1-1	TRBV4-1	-	TGCGCCAGCAGCCAAGGAACAGGGAACCCCACTGAAGCTTTCTTT	CASSQGTGNPTEAFF
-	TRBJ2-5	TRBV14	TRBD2	TGTGCCAGCAGCCAGGACTCTACTAGCGGTCCTAGAGAGACCCAGTACTTC	CASSQDSTSGPRETQYF
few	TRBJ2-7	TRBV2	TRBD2	TGTGCCAGCAGTGTGGGGCGCGGGGGGTCCTACGAGCAGTACTTC	CASSVGRGGSYEQYF
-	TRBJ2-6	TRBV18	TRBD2	TGTGCCAGCTCACCCTTGGGGAGCGGGAGGGCCGAAGGGGCCAACGTCCTGACTTTC	CASSPLGSGRAEGANVLTF
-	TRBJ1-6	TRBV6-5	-	TGTGCCAGCAGTTACGACAGTAAGGGATGGTCACCCCTCCACTTT	CASSYDSKGWSPLHF
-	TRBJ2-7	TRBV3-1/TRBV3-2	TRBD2	TGTGCCAGCAGCCTAGTTGCCGGGACTAGCGGATACGAGCAGTACTTC	CASSLVAGTSGYEQYF
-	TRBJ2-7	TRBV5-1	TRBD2	TGCGCCAGCAGCTCTACCGGGACTAGCGGGAGCCTGGGGTACGAGCAGTACTTC	CASSSTGTSGSLGYEQYF
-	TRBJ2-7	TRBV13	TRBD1	TGTGCCAGCAGAAACCGACAGGGTAGCTCCTACGAGCAGTACTTC	CASRNRQGSSYEQYF
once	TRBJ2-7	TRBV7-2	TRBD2	TGTGCCAGCATCGGGACTAGCGGACCCTACGAGCAGTACTTC	CASIGTSGPYEQYF
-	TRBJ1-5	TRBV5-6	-	TGTGCCAGCAGCTTGGGGGTCGGGGAGCCCCAGCATTTT	CASSLGVGEPQHF
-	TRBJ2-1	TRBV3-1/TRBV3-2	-	TGTGCCAGCAGCCGTTTAGAGATTGGAGGAGAGCAGTTCTTC	CASSRLEIGGEQFF
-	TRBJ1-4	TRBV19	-	TGTGCCAGTAGTATCCGGACAGCAACTAATGAAAAACTGTTTTTT	CASSIRTATNEKLFF
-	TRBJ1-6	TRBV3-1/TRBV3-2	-	TGTGCCAGCAGCCCCTCACGGGGGGTCAATTCACCCCTCCACTTT	CASSPSRGVNSPLHF
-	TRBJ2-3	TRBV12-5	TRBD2	TGTGCTAGTGGTTTGCCCTCACTAGCGGGCACAGATACGCAGTATTTT	CASGLPSLAGTDTQYF
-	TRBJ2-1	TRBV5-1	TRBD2	TGCGCCAGCAGCCGGACTAGTGGAGGCAATGAGCAGTTCTTC	CASSRTSGGNEQFF